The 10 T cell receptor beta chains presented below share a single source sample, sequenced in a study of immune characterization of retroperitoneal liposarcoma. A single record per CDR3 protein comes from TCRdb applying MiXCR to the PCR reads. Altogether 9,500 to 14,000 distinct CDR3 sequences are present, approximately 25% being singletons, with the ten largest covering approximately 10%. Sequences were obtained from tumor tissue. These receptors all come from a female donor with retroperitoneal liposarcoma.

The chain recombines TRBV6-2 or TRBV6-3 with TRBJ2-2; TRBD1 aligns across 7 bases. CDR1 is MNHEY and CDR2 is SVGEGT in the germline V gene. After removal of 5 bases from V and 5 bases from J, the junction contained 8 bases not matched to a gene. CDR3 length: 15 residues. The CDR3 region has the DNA TGTGCCAGCAGTACCGGGACAGACTTAACCGGGGAGCTGTTTTTT. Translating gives CASSTGTDLTGELFF.

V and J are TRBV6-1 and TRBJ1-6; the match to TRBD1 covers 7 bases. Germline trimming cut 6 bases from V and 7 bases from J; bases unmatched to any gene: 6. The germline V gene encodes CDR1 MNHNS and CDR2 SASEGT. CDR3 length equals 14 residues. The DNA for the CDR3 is TGTGCCAGCAGCCTGGGACAGAAAAATTCACCCCTCCACTTT. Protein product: CASSLGQKNSPLHF.

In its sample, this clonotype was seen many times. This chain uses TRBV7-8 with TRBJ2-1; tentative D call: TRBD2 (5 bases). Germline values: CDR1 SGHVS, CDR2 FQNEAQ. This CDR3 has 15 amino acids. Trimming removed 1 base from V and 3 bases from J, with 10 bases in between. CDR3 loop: CASSLGVSDYNEQFF. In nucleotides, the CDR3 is TGTGCCAGCAGCTTAGGGGTTAGCGACTACAATGAGCAGTTCTTC.

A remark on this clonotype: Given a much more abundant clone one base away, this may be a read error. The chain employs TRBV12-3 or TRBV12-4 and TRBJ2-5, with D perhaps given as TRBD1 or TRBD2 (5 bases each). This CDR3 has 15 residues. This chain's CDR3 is CVSSPGAATQETQYF. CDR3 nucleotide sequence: TGTGTCAGCAGTCCCGGGGCAGCAACCCAAGAGACCCAGTACTTC.

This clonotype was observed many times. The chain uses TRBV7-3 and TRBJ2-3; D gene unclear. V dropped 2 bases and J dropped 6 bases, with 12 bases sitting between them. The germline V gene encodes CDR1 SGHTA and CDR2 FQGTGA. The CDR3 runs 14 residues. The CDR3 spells CASSLSGRADTQYF. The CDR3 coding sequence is TGTGCCAGCAGCTTATCGGGCCGGGCGGATACGCAGTATTTT.

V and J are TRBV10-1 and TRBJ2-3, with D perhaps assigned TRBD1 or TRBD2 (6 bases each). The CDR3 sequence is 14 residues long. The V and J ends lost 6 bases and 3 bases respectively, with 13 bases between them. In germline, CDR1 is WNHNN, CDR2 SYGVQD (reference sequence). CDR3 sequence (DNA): TGCGCCAGCAGCCCTGGGGGGCGTACAGATACGCAGTATTTT. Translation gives CASSPGGRTDTQYF.

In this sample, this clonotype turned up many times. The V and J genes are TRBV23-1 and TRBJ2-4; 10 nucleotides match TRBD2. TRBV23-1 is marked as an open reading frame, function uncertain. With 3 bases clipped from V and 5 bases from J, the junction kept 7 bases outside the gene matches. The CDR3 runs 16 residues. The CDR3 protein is CASSQEREGRENIQYF. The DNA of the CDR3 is TGCGCCAGCAGTCAGGAGCGGGAGGGCAGAGAAAACATTCAGTACTTC.

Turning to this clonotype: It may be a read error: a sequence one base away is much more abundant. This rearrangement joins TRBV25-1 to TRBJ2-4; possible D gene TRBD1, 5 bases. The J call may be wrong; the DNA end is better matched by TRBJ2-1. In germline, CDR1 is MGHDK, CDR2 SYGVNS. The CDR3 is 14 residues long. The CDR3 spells CASSDPRVQETQFF. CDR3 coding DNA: TGTGCCAGCAGTGATCCCAGGGTGCAAGAGACCCAGTTCTTC.

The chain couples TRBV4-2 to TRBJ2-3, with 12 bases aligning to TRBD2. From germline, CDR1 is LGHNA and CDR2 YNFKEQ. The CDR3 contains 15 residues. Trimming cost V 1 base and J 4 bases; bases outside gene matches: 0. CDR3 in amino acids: CASSQGTSGADTQYF. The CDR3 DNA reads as TGTGCCAGCAGCCAAGGGACTAGCGGGGCAGATACGCAGTATTTT.

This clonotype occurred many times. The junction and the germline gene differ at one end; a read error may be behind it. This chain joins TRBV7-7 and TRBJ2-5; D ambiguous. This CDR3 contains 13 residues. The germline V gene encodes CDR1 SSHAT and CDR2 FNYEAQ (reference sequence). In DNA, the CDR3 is TGTGCTAGCAGTCTGGACGGACAAGAGACCCAGTACTTC. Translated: CASSLDGQETQYF.